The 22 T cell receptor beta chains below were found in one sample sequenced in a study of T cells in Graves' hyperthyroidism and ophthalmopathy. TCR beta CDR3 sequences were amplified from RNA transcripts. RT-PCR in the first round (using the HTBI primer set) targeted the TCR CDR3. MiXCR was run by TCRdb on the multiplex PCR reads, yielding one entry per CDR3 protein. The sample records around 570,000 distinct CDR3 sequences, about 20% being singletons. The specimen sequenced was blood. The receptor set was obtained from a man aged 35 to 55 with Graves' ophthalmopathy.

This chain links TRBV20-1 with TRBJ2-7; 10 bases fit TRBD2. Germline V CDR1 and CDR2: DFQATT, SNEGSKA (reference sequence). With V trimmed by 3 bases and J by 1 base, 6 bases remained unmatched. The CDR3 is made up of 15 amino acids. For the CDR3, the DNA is TGCAGTGCTAGGAAAATACTAGCGGGATCCTACGAGCAGTACTTC. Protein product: CSARKILAGSYEQYF.

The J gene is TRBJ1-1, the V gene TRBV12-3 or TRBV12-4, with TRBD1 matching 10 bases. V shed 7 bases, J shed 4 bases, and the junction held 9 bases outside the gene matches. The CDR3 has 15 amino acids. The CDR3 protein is CASNWDRGTGTEAFF. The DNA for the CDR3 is TGTGCCAGCAATTGGGACAGGGGAACGGGCACTGAAGCTTTCTTT.

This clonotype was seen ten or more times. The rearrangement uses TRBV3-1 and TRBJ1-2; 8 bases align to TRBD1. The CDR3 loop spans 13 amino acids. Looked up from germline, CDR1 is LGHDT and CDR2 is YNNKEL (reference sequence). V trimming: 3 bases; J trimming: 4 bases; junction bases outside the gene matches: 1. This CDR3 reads CASSHDRGYGYTF. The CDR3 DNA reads TGTGCCAGCAGCCACGACAGGGGCTATGGCTACACCTTC.

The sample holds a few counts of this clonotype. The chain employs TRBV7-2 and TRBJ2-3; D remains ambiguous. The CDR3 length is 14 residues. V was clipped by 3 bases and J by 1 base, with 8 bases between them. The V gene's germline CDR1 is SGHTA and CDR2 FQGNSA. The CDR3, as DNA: TGTGCCAGCAGCTTCCAGGTACGCACAGATACGCAGTATTTT. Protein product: CASSFQVRTDTQYF.

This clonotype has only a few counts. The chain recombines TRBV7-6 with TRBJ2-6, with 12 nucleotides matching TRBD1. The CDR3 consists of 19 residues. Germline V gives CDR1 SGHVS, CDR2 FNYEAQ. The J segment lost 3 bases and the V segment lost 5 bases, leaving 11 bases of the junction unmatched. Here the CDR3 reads CASSTTGTGGANGANVLTF. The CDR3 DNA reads TGTGCCAGCAGCACCACCGGGACAGGGGGCGCGAATGGGGCCAACGTCCTGACTTTC.

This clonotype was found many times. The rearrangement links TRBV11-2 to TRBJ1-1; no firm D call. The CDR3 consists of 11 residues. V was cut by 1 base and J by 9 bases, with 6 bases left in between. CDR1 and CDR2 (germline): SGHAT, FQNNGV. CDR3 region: CASSLAEKAFF. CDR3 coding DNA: TGTGCCAGCAGCTTAGCAGAGAAAGCTTTCTTT.

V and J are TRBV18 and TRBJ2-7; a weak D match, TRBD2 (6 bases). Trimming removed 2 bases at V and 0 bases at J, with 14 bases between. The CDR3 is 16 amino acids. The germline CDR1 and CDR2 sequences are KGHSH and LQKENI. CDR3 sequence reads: CASSPISAGTSYEQYF. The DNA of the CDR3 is TGTGCCAGCTCACCAATAAGCGCGGGGACCTCCTACGAGCAGTACTTC.

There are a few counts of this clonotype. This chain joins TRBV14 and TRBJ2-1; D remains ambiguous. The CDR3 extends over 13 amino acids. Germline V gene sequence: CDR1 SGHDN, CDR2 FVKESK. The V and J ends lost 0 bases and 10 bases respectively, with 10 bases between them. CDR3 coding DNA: TGTGCCAGCAGCCAAGAAGTTTACGGCGAGCAGTTCTTC. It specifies CASSQEVYGEQFF.

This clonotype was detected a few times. The CDR3 nucleotides are TGCAGTGCTAGAGACCCGGACAGGGTGTGGCATGAGCAGTTCTTC. Protein product: CSARDPDRVWHEQFF. This chain uses TRBV20-1 with TRBJ2-1; 8 bases fit TRBD1. Unmatched junction bases numbered 9, after V lost 0 bases and J lost 8 bases. CDR3 length: 15 amino acids. CDR1 and CDR2 from the germline V gene are DFQATT and SNEGSKA (reference sequence).

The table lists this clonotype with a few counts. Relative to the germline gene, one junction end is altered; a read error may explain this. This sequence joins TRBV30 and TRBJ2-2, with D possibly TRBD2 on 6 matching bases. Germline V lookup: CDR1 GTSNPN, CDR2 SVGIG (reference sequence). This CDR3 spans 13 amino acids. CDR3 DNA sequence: TGTGCCTGGAGGGGACTCGCCACCGGGAAGCTGTTTTTT. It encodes CAWRGLATGKLFF. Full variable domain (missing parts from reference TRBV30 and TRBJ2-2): SQTIHQWPATLVQPVGSPLSLECTVEGTSNPNLYWYRQAAGRGLQLLFYSVGIGQISSEVPQNLSASRPQDRQFILSSKKLLLSDSGFYLCAWRGLATGKLFFGEGSRLTVL.

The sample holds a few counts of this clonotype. The CDR3 region has the DNA TGTGCCAGCAGTTCGTTGGGCGCGGGCAATGAAAAACTGTTTTTT. It translates to CASSSLGAGNEKLFF. V usage is TRBV2 and J usage is TRBJ1-4; no reliable D call. The CDR3 runs to 15 residues. Germline V gene sequence: CDR1 SNHLY, CDR2 FYNNEI. V lost 5 bases, J lost 5 bases, and 15 bases lay in between.

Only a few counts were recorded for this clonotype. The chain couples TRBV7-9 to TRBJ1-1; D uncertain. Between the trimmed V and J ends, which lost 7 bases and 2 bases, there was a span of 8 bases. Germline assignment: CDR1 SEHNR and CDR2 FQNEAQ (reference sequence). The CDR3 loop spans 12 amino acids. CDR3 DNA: TGTGCCAGCACCCTACTCAACACTGAAGCTTTCTTT. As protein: CASTLLNTEAFF.

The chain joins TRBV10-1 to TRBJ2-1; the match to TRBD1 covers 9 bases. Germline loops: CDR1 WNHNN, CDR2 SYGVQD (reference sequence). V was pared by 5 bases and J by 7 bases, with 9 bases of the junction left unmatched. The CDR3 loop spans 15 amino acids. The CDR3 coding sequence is TGCGCCAGCAGTATTGGACAGGGGACCCGTAATGAGCAGTTCTTC. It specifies CASSIGQGTRNEQFF.

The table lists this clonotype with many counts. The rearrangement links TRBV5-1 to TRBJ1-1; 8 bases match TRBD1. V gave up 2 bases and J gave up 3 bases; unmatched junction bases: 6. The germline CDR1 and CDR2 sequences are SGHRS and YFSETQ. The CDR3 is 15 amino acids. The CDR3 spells CASSLTQGGYTEAFF. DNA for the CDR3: TGCGCCAGCAGCTTAACACAGGGGGGGTACACTGAAGCTTTCTTT.

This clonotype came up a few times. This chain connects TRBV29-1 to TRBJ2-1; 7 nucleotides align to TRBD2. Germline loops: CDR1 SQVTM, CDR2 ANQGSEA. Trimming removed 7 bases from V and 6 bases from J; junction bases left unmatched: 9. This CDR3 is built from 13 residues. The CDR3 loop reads CSASGLDSNEQFF. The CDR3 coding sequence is TGCAGCGCTTCCGGACTAGATTCCAATGAGCAGTTCTTC.

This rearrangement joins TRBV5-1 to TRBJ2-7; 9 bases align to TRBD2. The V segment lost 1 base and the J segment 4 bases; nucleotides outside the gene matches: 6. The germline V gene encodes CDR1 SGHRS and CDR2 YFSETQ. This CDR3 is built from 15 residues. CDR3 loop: CASSLLAGGGYEQYF. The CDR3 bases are TGCGCCAGCAGCTTGCTGGCGGGGGGGGGTTACGAGCAGTACTTC.

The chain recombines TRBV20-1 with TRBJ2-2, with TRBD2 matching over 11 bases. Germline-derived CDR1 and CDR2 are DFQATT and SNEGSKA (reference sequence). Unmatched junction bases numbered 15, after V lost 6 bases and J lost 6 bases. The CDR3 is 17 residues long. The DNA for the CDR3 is TGCAGTGCCAAAAGGGCTACTAGCGGGAGCCTTCCCGGGGAGCTGTTTTTT. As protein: CSAKRATSGSLPGELFF.

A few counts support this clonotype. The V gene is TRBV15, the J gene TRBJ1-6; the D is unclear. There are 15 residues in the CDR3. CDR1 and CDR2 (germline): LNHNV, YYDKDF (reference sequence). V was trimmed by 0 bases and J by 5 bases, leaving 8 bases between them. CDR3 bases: TGTGCCACCAGCAGAGAGGGCAGGAATAATTCACCCCTCCACTTT. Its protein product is CATSREGRNNSPLHF. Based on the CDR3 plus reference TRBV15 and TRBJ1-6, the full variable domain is DAMVIQNPRYQVTQFGKPVTLSCSQTLNHNVMYWYQQKSSQAPKLLFHYYDKDFNNEADTPDNFQSRRPNTSFCFLDIRSPGLGDTAMYLCATSREGRNNSPLHFGNGTRLTVT.

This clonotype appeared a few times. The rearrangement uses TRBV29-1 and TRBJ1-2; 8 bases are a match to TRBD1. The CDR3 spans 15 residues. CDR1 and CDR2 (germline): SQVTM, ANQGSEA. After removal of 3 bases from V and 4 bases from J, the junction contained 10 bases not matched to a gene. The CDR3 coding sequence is TGCAGCGTTGAGCCCGGGACAGGTTTAGGCTATGGCTACACCTTC. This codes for CSVEPGTGLGYGYTF.

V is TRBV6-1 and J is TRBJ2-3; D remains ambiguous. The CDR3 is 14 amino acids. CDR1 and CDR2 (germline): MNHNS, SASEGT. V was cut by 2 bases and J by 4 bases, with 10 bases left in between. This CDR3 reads CASSEMGSADTQYF. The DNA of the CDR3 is TGTGCCAGCAGTGAAATGGGTTCAGCAGATACGCAGTATTTT.

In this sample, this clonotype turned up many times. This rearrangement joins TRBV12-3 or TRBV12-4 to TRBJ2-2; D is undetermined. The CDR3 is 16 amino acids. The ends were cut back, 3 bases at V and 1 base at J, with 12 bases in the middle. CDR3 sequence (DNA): TGTGCCAGCAGTTTTACGGGCCGGCGGAACACCGGGGAGCTGTTTTTT. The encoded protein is CASSFTGRRNTGELFF.

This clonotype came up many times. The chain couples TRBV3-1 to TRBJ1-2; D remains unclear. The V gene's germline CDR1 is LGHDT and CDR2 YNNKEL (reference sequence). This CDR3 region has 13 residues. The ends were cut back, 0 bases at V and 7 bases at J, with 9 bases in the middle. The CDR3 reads CASSQDRWGGYTF. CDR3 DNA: TGTGCCAGCAGCCAAGACAGGTGGGGTGGCTACACCTTC.